This T cell receptor beta chain was observed in a study of CXCR4 blockade with PD-1 therapy in pancreatic cancer. Libraries were prepared by immunoSEQ multiplex PCR; TCRdb keeps only in-frame clonotypes and omits some of them. The sample has under 20,000 clones, 72% seen once. This clone is a singleton in its sample. The CDR3 is made up of 17 amino acids. V lost 2 bases to trimming and J lost 6 bases; unmatched junction nucleotides: 10. CDR1 and CDR2 (germline): MNHGY, SAAAGT. Sequenced material: tumor tissue. The J gene is TRBJ2-1, the V gene TRBV6-8; 10 bases agree with TRBD2. The sequence was obtained from a human donor with pancreatic ductal adenocarcinoma. CDR3 sequence reads: CASSYALAGRKSNEQFF. The CDR3 region has the DNA TGTGCCAGCAGTTACGCACTAGCGGGAAGGAAAAGCAATGAGCAGTTCTTC.